This T cell receptor (beta chain) was recovered during a study of T cell responses to AZD1222 COVID-19 vaccine. Study-level background: Pooling covered second doses at about 4 or about 12 weeks. General study findings and limits: In a largely white British group with more females than males, clonal diversity was possibly underestimated. CD4 TCRs associated with vaccination spanned spike, dominating at 160-218 and 743-854.

Per germline, CDR1 SQVTM and CDR2 ANQGSEA. The CDR3 contains 15 residues. The J segment lost 6 bases and the V segment lost 1 base, leaving 11 bases of the junction unmatched. Regarding this clone: No antigen is known for it.

Profiling relied on immunoSEQ multiplex PCR, and the TCRdb table lists in-frame clones only, not all of them. The data show more than 100,000 clones, about nine tenths seen once. This receptor was taken from an adult in good health. Specimen: peripheral blood, collected on day 0 of AZD1222 vaccination. The rearrangement links TRBV29-1 to TRBJ2-7, with TRBD1 matching over 8 bases. For the CDR3, the DNA is TGCAGCGTTGAAGGACCCGGACAGGGAGGAAGCGAGCAGTACTTC. Its translation: CSVEGPGQGGSEQYF.